The rows below give T cell receptor beta chains drawn from one sample of a study of blood T cell repertoires in COVID-19. Only in-frame clones appear in the TCRdb table, and some are missing; sequencing was by immunoSEQ multiplex PCR. The sample has tens of thousands of clones; over 85% are singletons. Sequencing input: peripheral blood. Receptors originate from a man aged 45-65 years with acute or convalescent COVID-19. Each CDR3 is given with its conserved first and last residue. Size tells how often a clone was seen (once, few, many) or the class of an expanded clone, and some rows leave it out.

v_gene	abundance	CDR3aa
TRBV2	.	CASSKDRAYEQYF
TRBV18	.	CASSPQEYNSPLHF
TRBV19	.	CASTSYGGTGSNQPQHF
TRBV5-6	.	CASSYPGQYTDTQYF
TRBV10-1	.	CASSQAYGNEQFF
TRBV7-2	.	CASSLDGGWGYTF
TRBV12-3/TRBV12-4	.	CASRADGDTQYF
TRBV5-8	.	CASSTRDRGSGAFF
TRBV6-2/TRBV6-3	once	CASSYIQAYGYTF
TRBV9	.	CASSAGLNTGELFF
TRBV6-5	.	CASSYGTGHTEAFF
TRBV7-6	.	CASSLGGAGGAPSSYNEQFF
TRBV20-1	.	CSASDRGTRGGMNTQYF
TRBV29-1	.	CSVADRGDQPQHF
TRBV5-6	.	CASSALTGLRHTEAFF
TRBV5-1	.	CASSLGLAGAGTQYF
TRBV4-2	.	CASSQERRLTHSNQPQHF
TRBV6-6	.	CASTSSRTDTQYF
TRBV28	.	CASSRRGTGRQPQHF
TRBV27	.	CASSPVGNQPQHF
TRBV28	.	CASTSGGRDIAGELFF
TRBV13	.	CASSLVVGGFYNEQFF
TRBV2	.	CASSDRTGVYGYTF
TRBV5-1	.	CASSLIQGPNEQYF
TRBV27	.	CASSYIFRTSSATLKTGELFF
TRBV4-3	.	CASSQGGAGQINSPLHF
TRBV19	.	CASSMGRAAVSVSNQPQHF
TRBV5-8	.	CASSFLTGTGDANEQFF
TRBV3-1/TRBV3-2	.	CASSYRDRDSEAFF
TRBV7-9	once	CASRPRANEKLFF
TRBV5-1	.	CASSFEAGQRTYEQYF
TRBV2	.	CASSDLAGGRNTIYF
TRBV5-4	.	CASSPGTPEDTQYF
TRBV6-6	.	CASSYSGRKAFF
TRBV27	.	CASSSIAGVYNEQFF
TRBV19	.	CASNPGQLSNQPQHF
TRBV18	few	CASSPKLGQGNTEAFF
TRBV2	.	CASSLQTGTTEAFF
TRBV4-1	.	CASSQGYLGGGQSTGELFF
TRBV3-1/TRBV3-2	once	CASGQTGETEAFF
TRBV28	.	CASSLSGTGSGEQYF
TRBV30	once	CAWSVEYGDEQYF
TRBV7-2	.	CASSGPTGINSPLHF
TRBV11-2	.	CASSGYAGGTGELFF
TRBV6-5	.	CASRTGQGRQPQHF
TRBV3-1/TRBV3-2	.	CASSQGGRGNSPLHF
TRBV7-8	.	CASRGGTLTDTQYF
TRBV5-8	.	CASSRQGSRNQPQHF
TRBV5-5	.	CASSRLAGALQETQYF
TRBV5-1	.	CATRSSSGRAGPYNEQFF
TRBV6-1	.	CASSVYGQGREGYGYTF
TRBV3-1/TRBV3-2	.	CASSPRQGNTGELFF
TRBV2	.	CASRGTGAYEQYF
TRBV5-1	.	CASSPLTNTGELFF
TRBV4-2	.	CASSQGTSENTGELFF
TRBV19	once	CASSISGENGYGYTF
TRBV19	.	CASTSTGETGELFF
TRBV19	.	CASSIRGSFNTEAFF
TRBV7-3	.	CASSYPGLAGAGGANVLTF